These 6 T cell receptor beta chains came from one sample sequenced in a study of Siglec-9 on CD8 T cells in melanoma. TCRdb keeps only in-frame clones here, not all; method: immunoSEQ multiplex PCR. The sample shows about 1,400 clones, less than 80% of them seen only once. The sequenced sample was Siglec-9+ CD8+ T cells sorted from blood. Receptors were obtained from a human donor in good health.

This chain connects TRBV7-8 to TRBJ1-2; no reliable D call. The germline V gene has CDR1 SGHVS and CDR2 FQNEAQ. The CDR3 spans 16 residues. V lost 4 bases to trimming and J lost 0 bases, with 15 bases between them. The CDR3 region has the DNA TGTGCCAGCAGCTCACGGGTCGTCGGGGCTAACTATGGCTACACCTTC. Translated, it gives CASSSRVVGANYGYTF.

This clone was recorded once. The genes are TRBV2 and TRBJ2-3; weak D call: TRBD2 (5 bases). Germline V gives CDR1 SNHLY, CDR2 FYNNEI. V was cut by 11 bases and J by 2 bases, with 17 bases left in between. The CDR3 has 14 amino acids. The CDR3 loop reads CAGHGLIDTDTQYF. The DNA of the CDR3 is TGTGCCGGCCACGGACTGATTGACACAGATACGCAGTATTTT.

The chain employs TRBV5-1 and TRBJ2-7, with D unresolved. The ends were cut back, 0 bases at V and 3 bases at J, with 13 bases in the middle. Looked up from germline, CDR1 is SGHRS and CDR2 is YFSETQ. The CDR3 is made up of 15 amino acids. Here the CDR3 reads CASSLGQLVNYEQYF. The CDR3 DNA sequence: TGCGCCAGCAGCTTGGGGCAGTTGGTCAACTACGAGCAGTACTTC.

This clone was seen once. CDR3: CASSLEGGGHNEQFF. The CDR3 coding sequence is TGTGCCAGCAGTTTAGAGGGAGGGGGACACAATGAGCAGTTCTTC. The rearrangement joins TRBV6-4 to TRBJ2-1; a possible D gene is TRBD2 (7 bases). The V and J ends lost 5 bases and 5 bases respectively, with 16 bases between them. Germline V gene data show CDR1 as MRHNA and CDR2 as SNTAGT. CDR3 size: 15 residues.

The chain has TRBV9 and TRBJ2-7, with TRBD1 identical over 7 bases. CDR3 length equals 12 residues. Per germline, CDR1 SGDLS and CDR2 YYNGEE. The V and J ends lost 0 bases and 8 bases, in that order; junction bases with no gene match: 2. The CDR3 spells CASSVAQGQQYF. The CDR3, as DNA: TGTGCCAGCAGCGTAGCACAGGGGCAGCAGTACTTC. Variable domain in full (rest from reference TRBV9 and TRBJ2-7): DSGVTQTPKHLITATGQRVTLRCSPRSGDLSVYWYQQSLDQGLQFLIQYYNGEERAKGNILERFSAQQFPDLHSELNLSSLELGDSALYFCASSVAQGQQYFGPGTRLTVT.

CDR3 region: CASSLGSSGGREGYTF. The DNA of the CDR3 is TGTGCCAGCAGCTTAGGATCATCCGGGGGCCGGGAGGGCTACACCTTC. The chain joins TRBV13 to TRBJ1-2; tentative D call: TRBD1 (6 bases). The CDR3 has 16 residues. The ends were cut back, 0 bases at V and 8 bases at J, with 19 bases in the middle. Germline lookup yields CDR1 PRHDT and CDR2 FYEKMQ (reference sequence).